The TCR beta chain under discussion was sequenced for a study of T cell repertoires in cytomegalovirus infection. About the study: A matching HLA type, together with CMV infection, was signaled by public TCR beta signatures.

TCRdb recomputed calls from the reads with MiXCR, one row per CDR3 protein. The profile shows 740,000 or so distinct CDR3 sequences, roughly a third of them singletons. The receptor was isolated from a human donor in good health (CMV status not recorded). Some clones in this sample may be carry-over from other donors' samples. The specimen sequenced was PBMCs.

Written as DNA, the CDR3 is TGTGCCAGCACCCGGTGGGGAGGGCCCCAAGAGACCCAGTACTTC. This encodes CASTRWGGPQETQYF. The chain joins TRBV12-3 or TRBV12-4 to TRBJ2-5; TRBD2 matches at 7 bases. V lost 7 bases to trimming and J lost 1 base; unmatched junction nucleotides: 9. CDR3 size: 15 residues.